Listed here are 25 T cell receptor beta chains from one sample, sequenced in a study of shared clonotypes between healthy human individuals. Only in-frame clones appear in the TCRdb table, and some are missing; sequencing was by immunoSEQ multiplex PCR. This sample has just over 2,000,000 clones, with 90% to 95% found just once. Sequenced sample: naive CD4+ T cells sorted from blood. The subset was: CD45RA+ positively selected. The origin of the receptors is a man between 18 and 29 years old in good health.

This chain connects TRBV18 to TRBJ2-7; D unclear. Trimming removed 1 base from V and 5 bases from J, with 9 bases in between. CDR1 and CDR2 (germline): KGHSH, LQKENI. The CDR3 spans 13 residues. CDR3 in amino acids: CASSPRAVDEQYF. CDR3 in DNA: TGTGCCAGCTCACCACGCGCGGTTGACGAGCAGTACTTC.

The chain uses TRBV10-1 and TRBJ2-3; D unresolved. Germline assignment: CDR1 WNHNN and CDR2 SYGVQD (reference sequence). The V and J ends lost 3 bases and 5 bases respectively, with 6 bases between them. This CDR3 is 12 amino acids long. The CDR3 loop is CASSDGRDTQYF. CDR3 sequence (DNA): TGCGCCAGCAGTGATGGTAGAGATACGCAGTATTTT.

The CDR3 DNA reads TGTGCCATCAAGGAGGGTTTCACAGATACGCAGTATTTT. The encoded protein is CAIKEGFTDTQYF. The chain has TRBV10-3 and TRBJ2-3; possibly TRBD2 for D (6 bases). The CDR3 is 13 amino acids. The V end lost 7 bases, the J end lost 2 bases, and 10 bases lay between the germline ends. CDR1 and CDR2 (germline): ENHRY, SYGVKD.

The DNA for the CDR3 is TGTGCCTGGAGTACAGCGGGAGGCGGTAATGAGCAGTTCTTC. Its protein is CAWSTAGGGNEQFF. V gene TRBV30 combines with J gene TRBJ2-1; 9 bases match TRBD2. The CDR3 length is 14 residues. CDR1 GTSNPN and CDR2 SVGIG come from the germline V gene (reference sequence). Trimming took 2 bases from V and 7 from J; bases not matched to a gene: 6.

The gene calls are TRBV11-2 and TRBJ2-7; 7 nucleotides match TRBD2. CDR1 and CDR2 (germline): SGHAT, FQNNGV. V dropped 1 base and J dropped 1; count of bases not matched to a gene: 4. The CDR3 extends over 15 amino acids. The CDR3 DNA follows: TGTGCCAGCAGCTTAGTTCGGGGGGTGTCCTACGAGCAGTACTTC. It encodes CASSLVRGVSYEQYF.

As for this clone: Other DNA sequences of this sample code for an identical CDR3. The J gene is TRBJ2-7, the V gene TRBV18; D is possibly TRBD2 (5 bases). V was shortened by 3 bases and J by 3 bases, with 9 bases between the two germline ends. The length of the CDR3 is 13 residues. CDR1 and CDR2 from the germline V gene are KGHSH and LQKENI. CDR3 sequence: CASSPASSYEQYF. DNA for the CDR3: TGTGCCAGCTCACCGGCTAGCAGCTACGAGCAGTACTTC.

The V gene is TRBV11-2, the J gene TRBJ2-3, with TRBD1 matching 10 bases. The length of the CDR3 is 17 residues. Losses at the gene ends were 5 bases for V and 4 bases for J; bases not matched to a gene: 12. From germline, CDR1 is SGHAT and CDR2 FQNNGV. The CDR3 spells CASSLSSGTGAADTQYF. The CDR3 nucleotides are TGTGCCAGCAGCCTCAGCTCCGGGACAGGGGCCGCAGATACGCAGTATTTT. Drawing the rest from reference TRBV11-2 and TRBJ2-3, the complete variable domain is EAGVAQSPRYKIIEKRQSVAFWCNPISGHATLYWYQQILGQGPKLLIQFQNNGVVDDSQLPKDRFSAERLKGVDSTLKIQPAKLEDSAVYLCASSLSSGTGAADTQYFGPGTRLTVL.

Comments on this clone: This same CDR3 is encoded by further DNA sequences in the sample. The CDR3, as DNA: TGTGCCAGCAGCTTAAGGGGGTCTGTAGCCAAAAACATTCAGTACTTC. Protein sequence: CASSLRGSVAKNIQYF. J is TRBJ2-4 and V is TRBV7-2, with D perhaps matching TRBD1 (6 bases). Germline values: CDR1 SGHTA, CDR2 FQGNSA. The ends were cut back, 2 bases at V and 0 bases at J, with 11 bases in the middle. The CDR3 is 16 amino acids. The variable domain in full, completed from reference TRBV7-2 and TRBJ2-4, reads GAGVSQSPSNKVTEKGKDVELRCDPISGHTALYWYRQSLGQGLEFLIYFQGNSAPDKSGLPSDRFSAERTGGSVSTLTIQRTQQEDSAVYLCASSLRGSVAKNIQYFGAGTRLSVL.

The chain recombines TRBV9 with TRBJ1-2; possible D gene TRBD1, 5 bases. The V end was cut by 0 bases, the J end by 6 bases, with 12 bases between. Germline CDR1 is SGDLS and CDR2 is YYNGEE. The CDR3 contains 14 residues. The CDR3 DNA reads as TGTGCCAGCAGCGTAGTCGGCAGGGTAGATGGCTACACCTTC. Translated, it gives CASSVVGRVDGYTF.

The chain combines TRBV10-3 with TRBJ2-7; the D is unclear. This CDR3 region has 18 residues. V lost 6 bases and J 0 bases, leaving 24 bases between the germline ends. Germline V gene data show CDR1 as ENHRY and CDR2 as SYGVKD. CDR3 sequence reads: CAIRAAALGRISSYEQYF. The CDR3 region has the DNA TGTGCCATCAGAGCCGCGGCCCTCGGGCGGATTTCCTCCTACGAGCAGTACTTC.

Worth noting for this clone: This same CDR3 is encoded by further DNA sequences in the sample. This chain links TRBV6-5 with TRBJ2-3, with D possibly called TRBD1 or TRBD2 (5 bases each). Trimming pared 5 bases from V and 6 bases from J, leaving 6 bases between. The CDR3 sequence is 11 residues long. The germline V gene encodes CDR1 MNHEY and CDR2 SVGAGI. DNA for the CDR3: TGTGCCAGCAGTCGGGGCGATACGCAGTATTTT. This sequence encodes CASSRGDTQYF.

The chain has TRBV11-3 and TRBJ2-2, with 8 bases matching TRBD1. J gave up 0 bases and V 6 bases, and 0 bases lay outside the gene matches. CDR3 length equals 14 residues. CDR1 SGHNT and CDR2 YENEEA come from the germline V gene. CDR3 region: CASRTGANTGELFF. CDR3 nucleotide sequence: TGTGCCAGCAGGACAGGGGCGAACACCGGGGAGCTGTTTTTT.

CDR3 sequence (DNA): TGTGCCAGCAGCTTCCGGGACAGTCTCTATGGCTACACCTTC. Translating gives CASSFRDSLYGYTF. The rearrangement uses TRBV7-9 and TRBJ1-2; TRBD1 agrees at 7 bases. CDR1 and CDR2 (germline): SEHNR, FQNEAQ (reference sequence). This CDR3 contains 14 residues. V shed 3 bases, J shed 4 bases, and the junction held 5 bases outside the gene matches.

The chain carries TRBV9 and TRBJ2-1; a weak D match, TRBD2 (5 bases). This CDR3 is 15 amino acids long. Germline CDR1 SGDLS, CDR2 YYNGEE. Trimming left V 3 bases short and J 0 bases short, with 10 bases between. DNA for the CDR3: TGTGCCAGCAGCGCTGGACTGAACTCCTACAATGAGCAGTTCTTC. Residues: CASSAGLNSYNEQFF.

This clone appeared once. V and J are TRBV7-6 and TRBJ1-1; D is ambiguous. The CDR3 has 14 residues. The ends were cut back, 5 bases at V and 3 bases at J, with 13 bases in the middle. CDR1 SGHVS and CDR2 FNYEAQ come from the germline V gene. For the CDR3, the DNA is TGTGCCAGCAGCCCCATAGTGGCGGACACTGAAGCTTTCTTT. Residues: CASSPIVADTEAFF.

The V and J genes are TRBV19 and TRBJ1-6; tentative D call: TRBD1 (5 bases). With 1 base removed from V and 0 bases from J, the gap between germline ends came to 13 bases. The CDR3 is 18 residues long. CDR1 and CDR2 from the germline V gene are LNHDA and SQIVND (reference sequence). The CDR3 region is CASSIGGTVSSYNSPLHF. Written as DNA, the CDR3 is TGTGCCAGTAGTATAGGCGGGACCGTCAGCTCCTATAATTCACCCCTCCACTTT.

The V gene is TRBV18, the J gene TRBJ2-5, with 7 bases matching TRBD2. V shed 3 bases and J 5 bases; nucleotides not matched to a gene: 12. From germline, CDR1 is KGHSH and CDR2 LQKENI. The CDR3 runs 16 residues. The CDR3 DNA follows: TGTGCCAGCTCACCGCCCGGGGGGATAAGCGGTGAGACCCAGTACTTC. Translation gives CASSPPGGISGETQYF.

The chain employs TRBV19 and TRBJ2-3; 12 bases align to TRBD2. Losses at the gene ends were 7 bases for V and 3 bases for J; bases not matched to a gene: 5. Germline V lookup: CDR1 LNHDA, CDR2 SQIVND (reference sequence). The CDR3 is made up of 15 amino acids. The CDR3 region is CASTTSGSVTDTQYF. The CDR3 DNA follows: TGTGCCAGTACGACTAGCGGGAGTGTGACAGATACGCAGTATTTT.

The chain combines TRBV6-5 with TRBJ2-3; D unresolved. Between the trimmed V and J ends, which lost 8 bases and 2 bases, there was a span of 5 bases. Germline CDR1 is MNHEY and CDR2 is SVGAGI. This CDR3 comprises 11 residues. This CDR3 is CASGATDTQYF. The CDR3 nucleotides are TGTGCCAGCGGAGCCACAGATACGCAGTATTTT.

The chain has TRBV29-1 and TRBJ2-1, with 9 bases that match TRBD2. Germline V gene lookup returns CDR1 SQVTM and CDR2 ANQGSEA. The CDR3 spans 17 residues. J gave up 3 bases and V 4 bases, and 13 bases lay outside the gene matches. The CDR3 DNA is TGCAGCGTTGTCGGCAGTCTTAGCGGGAGAGTCTACAATGAGCAGTTCTTC. Its translation: CSVVGSLSGRVYNEQFF.

Of note for this clone: At the DNA level, this CDR3 is encoded by other sequences in the same sample as well. CDR3 sequence reads: CASSYLDTIYF. In DNA form, the CDR3 reads TGTGCCAGCAGTTACTTGGACACCATATATTTT. V is TRBV6-5 and J is TRBJ1-3; D is unresolved. This CDR3 is 11 amino acids long. Germline values: CDR1 MNHEY, CDR2 SVGAGI. The V end was cut by 1 base, the J end by 8 bases, with 3 bases between.

The chain uses TRBV6-5 and TRBJ1-1, with D tentatively TRBD1 (6 bases). Trimming cost V 2 bases and J 1 base, with 11 bases left between them. The germline V gene has CDR1 MNHEY and CDR2 SVGAGI. The CDR3 has 15 amino acids. The DNA of the CDR3 is TGTGCCAGCAGTTACGAAGGGGGTTGGAACACTGAAGCTTTCTTT. Translation gives CASSYEGGWNTEAFF.

V usage is TRBV14 and J usage is TRBJ2-3; D may match TRBD1 or TRBD2 (5 bases each). CDR3 length equals 15 residues. The germline CDR1 and CDR2 sequences are SGHDN and FVKESK. V gave up 2 bases and J gave up 2 bases, with 11 bases separating them. The CDR3 loop reads CASSQTGTVTDTQYF. The CDR3 region has the DNA TGTGCCAGCAGCCAAACCGGGACGGTCACAGATACGCAGTATTTT.

The chain combines TRBV11-2 with TRBJ1-4; tentatively, D is TRBD1 (6 bases). V shed 5 bases and J shed 7 bases, with 14 bases lying between them. The length of the CDR3 is 14 residues. Germline V gene sequence: CDR1 SGHAT, CDR2 FQNNGV. In DNA, the CDR3 is TGTGCCAGCAGCATAAACAGGGCGACTGAAAAACTGTTTTTT. Translating it yields CASSINRATEKLFF.

In regard to this clone: Other DNA sequences in the same sample also yield this CDR3. This chain connects TRBV6-5 to TRBJ2-1, with D perhaps matching TRBD1 (6 bases). Per the germline V gene, CDR1 is MNHEY and CDR2 is SVGAGI. Trimming pared 6 bases from V and 4 bases from J, leaving 10 bases between. This CDR3 has 13 amino acids. The CDR3 loop reads CASSRGPYNEQFF. The CDR3 bases are TGTGCCAGCAGCAGGGGACCGTACAATGAGCAGTTCTTC.